The 31 T cell receptor beta chains in this list originate from one sample, sequenced in a study of T cell repertoires in cytomegalovirus infection. TCRdb re-called the reads through MiXCR, storing one row per CDR3 protein. The data contain around 69,000 distinct CDR3 sequences, 25% to 30% of them singletons. Their cognate antigens are unknown. Sample: CD8+ T cells from cultured PBMCs, taken from culture after CMV antigen stimulation. Source of these receptors: a human donor in good health (CMV status not recorded). Some clones in this sample may be carry-over from other donors' samples.

This sequence joins TRBV12-3 or TRBV12-4 and TRBJ2-7; D unresolved. Trimming took off 6 bases at V and 3 bases at J, with 12 bases between the two ends. The CDR3 spans 13 residues. In DNA form, the CDR3 reads TGTGCCAGCAGCCCCGGGTCCCGCTACGAGCAGTACTTC. Its translation: CASSPGSRYEQYF.

This sequence joins TRBV4-2 and TRBJ2-1; 15 nucleotides align to TRBD2. Trimming at V came to 4 bases and at J to 6 bases, leaving 4 bases not matched to a gene. The CDR3 runs to 16 residues. Germline loops: CDR1 LGHNA, CDR2 YNFKEQ. DNA for the CDR3: TGTGCCAGCAGCCCGGGACTAGCGGGGGGTCTCAATGAGCAGTTCTTC. It specifies CASSPGLAGGLNEQFF.

The genes are TRBV12-3 or TRBV12-4 and TRBJ1-4; a weak D match, TRBD1 (6 bases). V shed 5 bases and J shed 5 bases, with 12 bases lying between them. This CDR3 comprises 14 residues. CDR3 nucleotides: TGTGCCAGCAGTCTCAGGGGCAGGAATGAAAAACTGTTTTTT. It yields the protein CASSLRGRNEKLFF.

The J gene is TRBJ1-1, the V gene TRBV7-9; TRBD1 matches 12 bases. The CDR3 has 15 residues. V trimming: 3 bases; J trimming: 6 bases; junction bases outside the gene matches: 5. In germline, CDR1 is SEHNR, CDR2 FQNEAQ (reference sequence). The CDR3 here is CASSFPGQGAAEAFF. CDR3 coding DNA: TGTGCCAGCAGCTTTCCGGGACAGGGGGCAGCTGAAGCTTTCTTT.

The V and J genes are TRBV7-6 and TRBJ2-3; no firm D call. The CDR3 length is 14 residues. V was shortened by 6 bases and J by 5 bases, with 15 bases between the two germline ends. Per germline, CDR1 SGHVS and CDR2 FNYEAQ. This chain's CDR3 is CASSTPTTRDTQYF. The DNA of the CDR3 is TGTGCCAGCAGTACACCGACGACAAGAGATACGCAGTATTTT. The full variable domain, its missing parts supplied by reference TRBV7-6 and TRBJ2-3, is GAGVSQSPRYKVTKRGQDVALRCDPISGHVSLYWYRQALGQGPEFLTYFNYEAQQDKSGLPNDRFSAERPEGSISTLTIQRTEQRDSAMYRCASSTPTTRDTQYFGPGTRLTVL.

The rearrangement uses TRBV27 and TRBJ1-6; D is ambiguous. The CDR3 is 13 residues long. Trimming pared 0 bases from V and 7 bases from J, leaving 4 bases between. CDR1 and CDR2 (germline): MNHEY, SMNVEV (reference sequence). CDR3: CASSLSGNSPLHF. CDR3 DNA: TGTGCCAGCAGTTTATCGGGGAATTCACCCCTCCACTTT.

The gene calls are TRBV7-9 and TRBJ1-1; no clear D. The CDR3 length is 16 residues. Germline V lookup: CDR1 SEHNR, CDR2 FQNEAQ (reference sequence). V was cut by 4 bases and J by 0 bases, with 15 bases left in between. The CDR3 bases are TGTGCCAGCAGCTCGGGTTTCGGTGGAATGAACACTGAAGCTTTCTTT. As protein: CASSSGFGGMNTEAFF.

This clonotype has more than one count but fewer than ten. The CDR3 loop is CASIDRDSIQATEAFF. The DNA for the CDR3 is TGTGCCAGTATCGACCGGGACTCAATTCAGGCCACTGAAGCTTTCTTT. The V call is TRBV19, the J call TRBJ1-1; D perhaps matches TRBD1 (5 bases). Trimming cost V 7 bases and J 4 bases, with 22 bases left between them. Germline V gene sequence: CDR1 LNHDA, CDR2 SQIVND (reference sequence). This CDR3 region has 16 residues.

At least ten counts were recorded for this clonotype. The chain employs TRBV7-9 and TRBJ1-4; the D is unclear. Per the germline V gene, CDR1 is SEHNR and CDR2 is FQNEAQ (reference sequence). The CDR3 spans 14 residues. V gave up 1 base and J gave up 8 bases, with 11 bases separating them. CDR3 sequence reads: CASSLEVEREKLFF. CDR3 nucleotide sequence: TGTGCCAGCAGCTTAGAGGTAGAAAGAGAAAAACTGTTTTTT. Together with reference TRBV7-9 and TRBJ1-4, the CDR3 gives the full variable domain: DTGVSQNPRHKITKRGQNVTFRCDPISEHNRLYWYRQTLGQGPEFLTYFQNEAQLEKSRLLSDRFSAERPKGSFSTLEIQRTEQGDSAMYLCASSLEVEREKLFFGSGTQLSVL.

This rearrangement joins TRBV5-4 to TRBJ2-7; TRBD1 agrees at 7 bases. J was trimmed by 4 bases and V by 0 bases; bases with no gene match: 4. The CDR3 loop spans 14 amino acids. Germline values: CDR1 SGHNT, CDR2 YYREEE (reference sequence). In DNA form, the CDR3 reads TGTGCCAGCAGCTTGGAAGGGGGCGGGTACGAGCAGTACTTC. Amino acid sequence: CASSLEGGGYEQYF. The full variable domain, completed using reference TRBV5-4 and TRBJ2-7, is ETGVTQSPTHLIKTRGQQVTLRCSSQSGHNTVSWYQQALGQGPQFIFQYYREEENGRGNFPPRFSGLQFPNYSSELNVNALELDDSALYLCASSLEGGGYEQYFGPGTRLTVT.

This clonotype came up many times. The CDR3 nucleotides are TGTGCCGCCCGAGCGGCAGGGGGTCAATATGGCTACACCTTC. This gives the protein CAARAAGGQYGYTF. The rearrangement links TRBV19 to TRBJ1-2; 7 positions match TRBD1. J gave up 5 bases and V 11 bases, and 14 bases lay outside the gene matches. This CDR3 region has 14 residues. Germline CDR1 and CDR2: LNHDA and SQIVND (reference sequence). Full variable domain (remainder filled in from reference TRBV19 and TRBJ1-2): DGGITQSPKYLFRKEGQNVTLSCEQNLNHDAMYWYRQDPGQGLRLIYYSQIVNDFQKGDIAEGYSVSREKKESFPLTVTSAQKNPTAFYLCAARAAGGQYGYTFGSGTRLTVV.

The chain couples TRBV30 to TRBJ2-3; TRBD2 matches 9 bases. Trimming cost V 0 bases and J 5 bases; bases outside gene matches: 0. Germline V CDR1 and CDR2: GTSNPN, SVGIG (reference sequence). This CDR3 has 13 amino acids. CDR3 in DNA: TGTGCCTGGAGTGTACTAGCGGGAGATACGCAGTATTTT. Translation: CAWSVLAGDTQYF.

The chain combines TRBV7-8 with TRBJ2-2; 9 bases are a match to TRBD1. Germline CDR1 SGHVS, CDR2 FQNEAQ. The V segment lost 1 base and the J segment 7 bases; nucleotides outside the gene matches: 7. The CDR3 length is 16 residues. The CDR3 is CASSLGGTGYSGELFF. For the CDR3, the DNA is TGTGCCAGCAGCTTAGGAGGGACAGGGTATAGCGGGGAGCTGTTTTTT.

This clonotype has a count of ten or more. The chain uses TRBV12-3 or TRBV12-4 and TRBJ1-4; no clear D gene. The CDR3 runs to 15 residues. With 6 bases removed from V and 5 bases from J, the gap between germline ends came to 16 bases. CDR3 protein: CASREGRAANEKLFF. Here the CDR3 DNA reads TGTGCCAGCAGAGAAGGGCGGGCGGCAAATGAAAAACTGTTTTTT.

This clonotype has at least ten counts. The chain combines TRBV30 with TRBJ2-2; weak D call: TRBD2 (5 bases). Trimming shortened V by 4 bases and J by 5 bases, and 11 bases separated the two germline ends. Germline CDR1 is GTSNPN and CDR2 is SVGIG (reference sequence). The CDR3 extends over 13 amino acids. CDR3 nucleotides: TGTGCCTGGAAGGAGCTAGCAACCGGGGAGCTGTTTTTT. It yields the protein CAWKELATGELFF.

This clonotype has just a few counts. The chain has TRBV20-1 and TRBJ1-5; 7 positions match TRBD1. Germline loops: CDR1 DFQATT, CDR2 SNEGSKA (reference sequence). Losses at the gene ends were 0 bases for V and 6 bases for J; bases not matched to a gene: 8. This CDR3 has 15 amino acids. The CDR3 here is CSARDLGEGAQPQHF. CDR3 coding DNA: TGCAGTGCTAGAGATCTGGGGGAGGGGGCTCAGCCCCAGCATTTT.

The chain couples TRBV9 to TRBJ2-7; 7 nucleotides agree with TRBD1. The CDR3 contains 15 residues. Trimming took 0 bases from V and 0 from J; bases not matched to a gene: 3. CDR1 and CDR2 from the germline V gene are SGDLS and YYNGEE. Here the CDR3 DNA reads TGTGCCAGCAGCGTAGAGCCAGGGGGCTCCTACGAGCAGTACTTC. This sequence encodes CASSVEPGGSYEQYF.

About this clonotype: No conserved phenylalanine or tryptophan is present at the end of the CDR3, so a read error is the likely explanation. The genes are TRBV7-2 and TRBJ2-6, with TRBD1 identical over 11 bases. This CDR3 comprises 18 residues. Germline CDR1 SGHTA, CDR2 FQGNSA. The CDR3 protein is CVSSSRTGGVSGANVLTL. CDR3 nucleotide sequence: TGTGTCAGCAGCTCCAGGACAGGGGGCGTATCTGGGGCCAACGTCCTGACTCTC.

This clonotype was seen only once. Germline is not matched at one junction end, which may reflect a read error. J is TRBJ2-1 and V is TRBV12-5; 8 nucleotides line up with TRBD2. Germline loops: CDR1 LGHNT, CDR2 FRNRAP. The CDR3 spans 12 residues. CDR3 bases: TGTGCTAGTGGGGTAAATCCGGGACTAGGGGGCTTC. Translated, it gives CASGVNPGLGGF.

This sequence joins TRBV4-3 and TRBJ1-1, with 9 bases that match TRBD1. The CDR3 sequence is 14 residues long. The V gene's germline CDR1 is LGHNA and CDR2 YSLEER. After removal of 0 bases from V and 6 bases from J, the junction contained 2 bases not matched to a gene. CDR3: CASSQDTGGPEAFF. CDR3 DNA sequence: TGCGCCAGCAGCCAAGACACAGGGGGCCCTGAAGCTTTCTTT.

This chain links TRBV11-1 with TRBJ2-5; 7 nucleotides match TRBD2. CDR1 SGHAT and CDR2 FQDESV come from the germline V gene (reference sequence). The trim removed 3 bases at V and 3 bases at J, leaving 10 bases unmatched. This CDR3 comprises 16 residues. The CDR3 region is CASSFYPVRGEETQYF. The DNA for the CDR3 is TGTGCCAGCAGCTTTTATCCGGTTCGGGGGGAAGAGACCCAGTACTTC.

The V call is TRBV20-1, the J call TRBJ2-7, with a tentative D call TRBD1 (5 bases). CDR3 size: 14 residues. Germline CDR1 reads DFQATT; CDR2 reads SNEGSKA (reference sequence). V gave up 0 bases and J gave up 5 bases, with 14 bases separating them. The CDR3 sequence is CSARDLQGPHEQYF. The CDR3 DNA is TGCAGTGCTAGAGATCTCCAGGGTCCCCACGAGCAGTACTTC.

Only a few counts were recorded for this clonotype. The chain is built from TRBV12-3 or TRBV12-4 and TRBJ1-5, with TRBD1 matching 11 bases. There are 15 residues in the CDR3. J gave up 4 bases and V 6 bases, and 5 bases lay outside the gene matches. The CDR3 reads CASRPGQGGNQPQHF. DNA for the CDR3: TGTGCCAGCAGGCCGGGACAGGGGGGTAATCAGCCCCAGCATTTT.

This clonotype was counted ten times or more. The V gene is TRBV7-2, the J gene TRBJ1-2; the D gene is possibly TRBD1 (5 bases). The V and J ends lost 2 bases and 7 bases respectively, with 14 bases between them. This CDR3 contains 14 residues. Germline V lookup: CDR1 SGHTA, CDR2 FQGNSA. CDR3 in amino acids: CASSLSGTVGGYTF. The CDR3, as DNA: TGTGCCAGCAGCTTATCCGGGACGGTGGGTGGCTACACCTTC.

The table lists this clonotype with a few counts. The chain joins TRBV27 to TRBJ2-2; D is perhaps TRBD1 (5 bases). The CDR3 extends over 14 amino acids. Trimming took off 4 bases at V and 6 bases at J, with 12 bases between the two ends. Germline CDR1 reads MNHEY; CDR2 reads SMNVEV (reference sequence). CDR3 protein: CASSSSQGSGELFF. The CDR3 bases are TGTGCCAGCAGTTCATCCCAGGGCTCCGGGGAGCTGTTTTTT.

This clonotype was seen only a few times. This chain uses TRBV19 with TRBJ2-1; D uncertain. This CDR3 has 14 residues. Trimming stripped 7 bases from V and 0 bases from J, with 10 bases between. Germline V gene sequence: CDR1 LNHDA, CDR2 SQIVND (reference sequence). The CDR3 region has the DNA TGTGCCAGTAACACCCGGCCCTCCTACAATGAGCAGTTCTTC. Translating it yields CASNTRPSYNEQFF.

This clonotype was seen many times. CDR3 region: CASSPIWDRDQETQYF. The CDR3 DNA is TGTGCCAGCAGCCCAATTTGGGACAGAGACCAAGAGACCCAGTACTTC. The chain uses TRBV7-2 and TRBJ2-5, with 7 bases matching TRBD1. The CDR3 runs to 16 residues. V shed 5 bases and J 0 bases; nucleotides not matched to a gene: 9. Germline CDR1 reads SGHTA; CDR2 reads FQGNSA.

The V gene is TRBV7-6, the J gene TRBJ1-2; D ambiguous. In germline, CDR1 is SGHVS, CDR2 FNYEAQ. V was cut by 5 bases and J by 6 bases, with 16 bases left in between. CDR3 length: 14 amino acids. CDR3 loop: CASSGVIGQNGYTF. CDR3 bases: TGTGCCAGCAGCGGAGTAATAGGGCAGAATGGCTACACCTTC.

V usage is TRBV4-3 and J usage is TRBJ1-6, with 10 bases that match TRBD1. Per germline, CDR1 LGHNA and CDR2 YSLEER. V shed 5 bases and J 7 bases; nucleotides not matched to a gene: 5. This CDR3 region has 15 residues. CDR3 amino acids: CASSKDRGLNSPLHF. Written as DNA, the CDR3 is TGCGCCAGCAGCAAGGACAGGGGGTTAAATTCACCCCTCCACTTT.

This clonotype appeared a single time. The rearrangement links TRBV19 to TRBJ1-5, with a tentative D call TRBD1 (6 bases). The V and J ends lost 4 bases and 7 bases respectively, with 14 bases between them. The CDR3 loop spans 14 amino acids. Germline V gene sequence: CDR1 LNHDA, CDR2 SQIVND (reference sequence). CDR3 region: CASSTGGGPQPQHF. CDR3 DNA sequence: TGTGCCAGTAGTACAGGCGGGGGGCCCCAGCCCCAGCATTTT.

The chain links TRBV30 to TRBJ2-7; 8 bases are a match to TRBD1. Germline-derived CDR1 and CDR2 are GTSNPN and SVGIG (reference sequence). This CDR3 region has 14 residues. Trimming removed 1 base from V and 0 bases from J; junction bases left unmatched: 2. In DNA, the CDR3 is TGTGCCTGGAGTGACAGGGGGAGCTCCTACGAGCAGTACTTC. Its translation is CAWSDRGSSYEQYF.